The source of this T cell receptor beta chain is a study of beta chain features in type 1 diabetes. With 5 bases clipped from V and 4 bases from J, the junction kept 10 bases outside the gene matches. CDR1 MDHEN and CDR2 SYDVKM come from the germline V gene. The length of the CDR3 is 16 residues. Sequencing targeted expressed TCRB transcripts, as all isolated RNA had been reverse transcribed. Produced via immunoSEQ multiplex PCR; TCRdb's table is partial and in-frame only. The sample yields 300,000 to 450,000 clones, over 10% seen once. The rearrangement uses TRBV28 and TRBJ2-3; 9 nucleotides match TRBD1. Sequenced sample: naive CD4+ T cells from blood. This sequence originates from a man between 18 and 35 years old in good health. CDR3 sequence (DNA): TGTGCCAGCAGTCCCCGACAGGGGGAGCCATCAGATACGCAGTATTTT. Protein sequence: CASSPRQGEPSDTQYF.